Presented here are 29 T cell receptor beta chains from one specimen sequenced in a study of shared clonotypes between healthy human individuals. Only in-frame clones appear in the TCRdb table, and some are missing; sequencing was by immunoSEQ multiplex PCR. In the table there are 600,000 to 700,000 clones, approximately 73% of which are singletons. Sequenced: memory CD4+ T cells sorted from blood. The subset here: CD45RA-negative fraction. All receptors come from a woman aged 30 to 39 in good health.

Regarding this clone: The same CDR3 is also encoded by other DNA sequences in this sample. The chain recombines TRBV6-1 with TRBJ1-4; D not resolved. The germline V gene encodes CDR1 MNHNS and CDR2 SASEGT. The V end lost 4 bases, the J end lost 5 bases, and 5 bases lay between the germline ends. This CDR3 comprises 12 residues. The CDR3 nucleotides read TGTGCCAGCAGTGCGAGAAATGAAAAACTGTTTTTT. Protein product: CASSARNEKLFF.

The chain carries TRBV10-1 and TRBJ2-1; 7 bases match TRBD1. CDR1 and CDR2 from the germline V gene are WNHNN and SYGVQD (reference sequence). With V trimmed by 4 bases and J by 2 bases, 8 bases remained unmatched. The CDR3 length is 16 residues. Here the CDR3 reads CASSGAGTVTYNEQFF. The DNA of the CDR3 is TGCGCCAGCAGTGGTGCCGGGACAGTCACCTACAATGAGCAGTTCTTC.

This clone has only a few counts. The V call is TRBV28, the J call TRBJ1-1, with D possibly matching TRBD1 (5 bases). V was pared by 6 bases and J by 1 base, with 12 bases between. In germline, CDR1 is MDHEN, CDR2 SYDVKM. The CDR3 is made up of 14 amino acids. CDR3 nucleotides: TGTGCCAGCAGCTGGGGACCTACGAACACTGAAGCTTTCTTT. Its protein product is CASSWGPTNTEAFF.

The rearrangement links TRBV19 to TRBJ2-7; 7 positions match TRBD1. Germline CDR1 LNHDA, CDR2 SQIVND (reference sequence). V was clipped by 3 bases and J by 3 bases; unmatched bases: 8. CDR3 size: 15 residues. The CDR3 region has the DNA TGTGCCAGTAGTATCCATGCCCGGGACAGCTACGAGCAGTACTTC. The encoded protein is CASSIHARDSYEQYF.

The CDR3 here is CASSFWVLNEQFF. The CDR3 DNA reads TGCGCCAGCAGCTTTTGGGTGCTCAATGAGCAGTTCTTC. V gene TRBV5-1 combines with J gene TRBJ2-1; D is unresolved. The CDR3 runs to 13 residues. V was clipped by 2 bases and J by 6 bases, with 9 bases between them. CDR1 and CDR2 from the germline V gene are SGHRS and YFSETQ.

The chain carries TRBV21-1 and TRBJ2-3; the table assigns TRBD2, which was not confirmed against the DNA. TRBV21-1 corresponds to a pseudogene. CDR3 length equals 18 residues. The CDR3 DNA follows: TGTGCCAGCAGCTTCCAGCGGGAAGTCCCGCTGAGCACAGATACGCAGTATTTT. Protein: CASSFQREVPLSTDTQYF.

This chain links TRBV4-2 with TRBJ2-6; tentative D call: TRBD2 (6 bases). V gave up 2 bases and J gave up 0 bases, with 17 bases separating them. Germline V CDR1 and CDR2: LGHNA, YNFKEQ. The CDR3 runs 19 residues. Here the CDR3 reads CASSQRLPGLTSGANVLTF. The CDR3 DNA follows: TGTGCCAGCAGCCAACGGCTCCCGGGACTCACCTCTGGGGCCAACGTCCTGACTTTC.

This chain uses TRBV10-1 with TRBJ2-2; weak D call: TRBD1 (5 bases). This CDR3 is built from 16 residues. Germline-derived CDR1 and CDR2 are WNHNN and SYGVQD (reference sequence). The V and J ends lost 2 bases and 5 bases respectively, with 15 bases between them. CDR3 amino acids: CASSEDRRVATGELFF. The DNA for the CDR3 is TGCGCCAGCAGTGAGGACAGAAGGGTTGCTACCGGGGAGCTGTTTTTT.

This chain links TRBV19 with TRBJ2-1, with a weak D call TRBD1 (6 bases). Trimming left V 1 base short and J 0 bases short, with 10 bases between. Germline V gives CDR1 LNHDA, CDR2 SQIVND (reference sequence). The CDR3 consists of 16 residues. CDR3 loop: CASSIVRTDSYNEQFF. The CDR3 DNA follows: TGTGCCAGTAGTATAGTCCGGACAGACTCCTACAATGAGCAGTTCTTC.

The CDR3 sequence: CSVELGVRSEQYF. In DNA form, the CDR3 reads TGCAGCGTTGAGCTCGGAGTCCGCAGCGAGCAGTACTTC. The J gene is TRBJ2-7, the V gene TRBV29-1, with D unresolved. Between the trimmed V and J ends, which lost 3 bases and 6 bases, there was a span of 15 bases. CDR1 and CDR2 from the germline V gene are SQVTM and ANQGSEA. CDR3 size: 13 residues.

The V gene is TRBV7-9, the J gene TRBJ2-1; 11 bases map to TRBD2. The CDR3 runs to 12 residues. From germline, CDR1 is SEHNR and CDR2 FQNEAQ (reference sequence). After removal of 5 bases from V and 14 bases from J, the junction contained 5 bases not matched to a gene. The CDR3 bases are TGTGCCAGCAGCGAGACGACTAGCGGGAAGTTCTTC. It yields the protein CASSETTSGKFF. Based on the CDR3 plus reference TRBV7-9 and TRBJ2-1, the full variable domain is DTGVSQNPRHKITKRGQNVTFRCDPISEHNRLYWYRQTLGQGPEFLTYFQNEAQLEKSRLLSDRFSAERPKGSFSTLEIQRTEQGDSAMYLCASSETTSGKFFGPGTRLTVL.

The CDR3 spells CASSERGTGEKLFF. CDR3 bases: TGTGCCAGCAGTGAACGGGGGACCGGGGAAAAACTGTTTTTT. The chain couples TRBV6-1 to TRBJ1-4; a weak D match, TRBD1 (5 bases). V was shortened by 2 bases and J by 8 bases, with 12 bases between the two germline ends. CDR1 is MNHNS and CDR2 is SASEGT in the germline V gene. CDR3 size: 14 residues.

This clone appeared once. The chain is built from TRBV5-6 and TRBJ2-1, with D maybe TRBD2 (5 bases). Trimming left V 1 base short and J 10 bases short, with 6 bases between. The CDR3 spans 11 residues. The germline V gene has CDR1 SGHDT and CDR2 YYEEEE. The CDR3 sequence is CASSLQREQFF. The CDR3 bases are TGTGCCAGCAGCTTGCAGCGGGAGCAGTTCTTC.

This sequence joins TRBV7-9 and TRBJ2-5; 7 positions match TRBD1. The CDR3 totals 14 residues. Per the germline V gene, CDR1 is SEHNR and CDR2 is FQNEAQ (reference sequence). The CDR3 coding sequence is TGTGCTGTTCCGGGACAGCCGTACCAAGAGACCCAGTACTTC. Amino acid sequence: CAVPGQPYQETQYF.

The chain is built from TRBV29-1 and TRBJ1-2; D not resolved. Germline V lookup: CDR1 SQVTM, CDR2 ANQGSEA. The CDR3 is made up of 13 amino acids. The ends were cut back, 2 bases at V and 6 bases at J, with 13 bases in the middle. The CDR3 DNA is TGCAGCGTTGAATCGTTGGGGTTTAATGGCTACACCTTC. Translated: CSVESLGFNGYTF.

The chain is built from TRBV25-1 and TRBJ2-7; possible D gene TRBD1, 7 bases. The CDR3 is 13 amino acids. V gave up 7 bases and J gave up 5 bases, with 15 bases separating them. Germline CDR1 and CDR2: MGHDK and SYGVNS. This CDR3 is CASTAGGTDEQYF. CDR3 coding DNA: TGTGCCAGCACCGCCGGAGGGACAGACGAGCAGTACTTC.

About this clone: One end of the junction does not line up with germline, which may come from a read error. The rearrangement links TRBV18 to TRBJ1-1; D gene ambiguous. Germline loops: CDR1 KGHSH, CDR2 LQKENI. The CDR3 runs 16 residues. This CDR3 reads CASSPLPMPVNAEAFF. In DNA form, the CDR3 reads TGTGCCAGCTCACCCTTACCGATGCCAGTGAACGCTGAAGCTTTCTTT. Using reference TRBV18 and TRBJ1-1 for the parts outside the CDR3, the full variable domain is NAGVMQNPRHLVRRRGQEARLRCSPMKGHSHVYWYRQLPEEGLKFMVYLQKENIIDESGMPKERFSAEFPKEGPSILRIQQVVRGDSAAYFCASSPLPMPVNAEAFFGQGTRLTVV.

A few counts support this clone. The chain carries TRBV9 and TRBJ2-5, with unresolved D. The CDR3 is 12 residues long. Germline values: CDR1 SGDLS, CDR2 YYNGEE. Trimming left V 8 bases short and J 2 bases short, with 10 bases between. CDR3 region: CARGKEQETQYF. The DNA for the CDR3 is TGTGCCAGAGGGAAAGAACAAGAGACCCAGTACTTC.

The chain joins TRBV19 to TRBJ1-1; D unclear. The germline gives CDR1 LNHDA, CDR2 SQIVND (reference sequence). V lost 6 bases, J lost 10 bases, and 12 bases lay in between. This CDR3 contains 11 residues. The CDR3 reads CASRIPTGAFF. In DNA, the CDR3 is TGTGCCAGTAGGATCCCTACGGGAGCTTTCTTT.

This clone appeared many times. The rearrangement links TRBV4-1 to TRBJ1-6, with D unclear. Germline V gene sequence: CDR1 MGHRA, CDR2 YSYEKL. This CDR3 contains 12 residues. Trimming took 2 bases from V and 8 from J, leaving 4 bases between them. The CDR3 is CASSQFDSPLHF. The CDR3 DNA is TGCGCCAGCAGCCAATTTGATTCACCCCTCCACTTT.

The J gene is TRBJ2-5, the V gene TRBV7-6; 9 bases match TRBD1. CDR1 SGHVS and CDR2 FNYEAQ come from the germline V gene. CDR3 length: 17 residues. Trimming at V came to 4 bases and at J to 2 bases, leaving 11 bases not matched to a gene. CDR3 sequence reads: CASSSAGQGGGQETQYF. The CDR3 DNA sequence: TGTGCCAGCAGCTCGGCGGGACAGGGAGGGGGTCAAGAGACCCAGTACTTC.

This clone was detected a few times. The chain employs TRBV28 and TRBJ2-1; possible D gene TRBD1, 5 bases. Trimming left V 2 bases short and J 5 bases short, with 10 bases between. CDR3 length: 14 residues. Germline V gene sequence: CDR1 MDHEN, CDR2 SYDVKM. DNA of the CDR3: TGTGCCAGCAGTTTAGGTGGCAGGGACAATGAGCAGTTCTTC. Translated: CASSLGGRDNEQFF.

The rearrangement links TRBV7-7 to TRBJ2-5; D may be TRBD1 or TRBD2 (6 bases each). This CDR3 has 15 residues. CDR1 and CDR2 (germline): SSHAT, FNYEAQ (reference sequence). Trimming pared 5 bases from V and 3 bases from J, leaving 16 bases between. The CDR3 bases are TGTGCCAGCAGCCAGGGGTTAGCGGAAAAAGAGACCCAGTACTTC. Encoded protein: CASSQGLAEKETQYF.

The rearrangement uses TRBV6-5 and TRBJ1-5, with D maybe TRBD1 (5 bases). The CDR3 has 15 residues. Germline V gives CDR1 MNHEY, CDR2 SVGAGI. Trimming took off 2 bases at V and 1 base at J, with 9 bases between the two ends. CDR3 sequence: CASSYGTESNQPQHF. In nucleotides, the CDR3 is TGTGCCAGCAGTTACGGGACGGAGAGCAATCAGCCCCAGCATTTT.

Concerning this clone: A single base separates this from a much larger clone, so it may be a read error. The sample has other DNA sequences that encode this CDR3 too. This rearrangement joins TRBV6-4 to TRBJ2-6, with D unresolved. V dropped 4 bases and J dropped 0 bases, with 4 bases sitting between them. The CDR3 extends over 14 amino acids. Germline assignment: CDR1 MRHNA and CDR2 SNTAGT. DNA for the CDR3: TGTGCCAGCAGTGGCAACTCTGGGGCCAACGTCCTGACTTTC. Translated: CASSGNSGANVLTF.

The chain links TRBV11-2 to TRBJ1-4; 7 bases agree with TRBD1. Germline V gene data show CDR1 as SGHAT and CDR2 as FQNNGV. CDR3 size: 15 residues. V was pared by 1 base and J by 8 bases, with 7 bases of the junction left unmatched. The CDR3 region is CASSLGHRGPEKLFF. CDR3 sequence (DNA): TGTGCCAGCAGCTTAGGGCACAGGGGCCCAGAAAAACTGTTTTTT.

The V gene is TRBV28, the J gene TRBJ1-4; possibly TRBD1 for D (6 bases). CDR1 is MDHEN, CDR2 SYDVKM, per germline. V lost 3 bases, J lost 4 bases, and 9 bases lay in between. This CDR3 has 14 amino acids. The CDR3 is CASSFGGHNEKLFF. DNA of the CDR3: TGTGCCAGCAGTTTCGGGGGCCATAATGAAAAACTGTTTTTT.

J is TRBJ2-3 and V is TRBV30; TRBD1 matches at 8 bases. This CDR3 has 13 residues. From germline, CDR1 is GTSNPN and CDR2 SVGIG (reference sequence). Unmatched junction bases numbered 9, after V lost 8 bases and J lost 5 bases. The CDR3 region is CASLQGVGDTQYF. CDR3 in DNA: TGTGCCAGCCTACAGGGGGTAGGAGATACGCAGTATTTT.

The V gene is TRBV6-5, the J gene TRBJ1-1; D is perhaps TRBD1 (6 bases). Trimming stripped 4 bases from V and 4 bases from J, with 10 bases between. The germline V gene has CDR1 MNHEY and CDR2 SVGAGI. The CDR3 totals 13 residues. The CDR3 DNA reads TGTGCCAGCAGTTGGCCGGGGGCCACTGAAGCTTTCTTT. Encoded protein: CASSWPGATEAFF.